The 20 T cell receptor beta chains below come from one sample, sequenced in a study of control samples from healthy donors and cancer patients. Here immunoSEQ multiplex PCR was the method, and the copy in TCRdb shows in-frame clones only, minus some. The data hold under 85,000 clones, with around 84% observed a single time. The specimen was PBMCs. The receptors stem from a man aged 60-69 years with head and neck cancer.

This clone was counted once. This sequence joins TRBV5-1 and TRBJ2-1; 7 bases fit TRBD2. The CDR3 contains 14 residues. V dropped 0 bases and J dropped 7; count of bases not matched to a gene: 4. The germline gives CDR1 SGHRS, CDR2 YFSETQ. CDR3 loop: CASSLEAGVNEQFF. The CDR3 DNA sequence: TGCGCCAGCAGCTTGGAGGCGGGAGTAAATGAGCAGTTCTTC.

The chain is built from TRBV5-4 and TRBJ2-7; no firm D call. The CDR3 sequence is 14 residues long. Germline CDR1 SGHNT, CDR2 YYREEE (reference sequence). V lost 0 bases and J 1 base, leaving 8 bases between the germline ends. CDR3 sequence (DNA): TGTGCCAGCAGCTTGGGGATAAGATCCTACGAGCAGTACTTC. Translation gives CASSLGIRSYEQYF.

This sequence joins TRBV7-6 and TRBJ1-3; D is unclear. This CDR3 comprises 16 residues. V was shortened by 6 bases and J by 0 bases, with 15 bases between the two germline ends. CDR1 SGHVS and CDR2 FNYEAQ come from the germline V gene. The CDR3 nucleotides are TGTGCCAGCAGATCCAATTTAGAGAACTCTGGAAACACCATATATTTT. It is translated as CASRSNLENSGNTIYF. Filled out from reference TRBV7-6 and TRBJ1-3, the complete variable domain reads GAGVSQSPRYKVTKRGQDVALRCDPISGHVSLYWYRQALGQGPEFLTYFNYEAQQDKSGLPNDRFSAERPEGSISTLTIQRTEQRDSAMYRCASRSNLENSGNTIYFGEGSWLTVV.

The CDR3 DNA sequence: TGTGCCAGCAGCCAGGCAAGTGGGCCTAGCGACTCCTACGAGCAGTACTTC. It is translated as CASSQASGPSDSYEQYF. The chain uses TRBV3-1 (or the pseudogene TRBV3-2) and TRBJ2-7, with TRBD2 as a possible D gene (6 bases). Trimming cost V 3 bases and J 0 bases, with 18 bases left between them. Germline CDR1 is LGHDT and CDR2 is YNNKEL (reference sequence). The CDR3 sequence is 17 residues long.

The genes are TRBV5-1 and TRBJ1-1, with D possibly being TRBD1 (6 bases). Germline assignment: CDR1 SGHRS and CDR2 YFSETQ. The CDR3 has 15 residues. V shed 3 bases and J shed 4 bases, with 16 bases lying between them. The CDR3 loop is CASSSKQGFFTEAFF. The CDR3 coding sequence is TGCGCCAGCAGCTCCAAACAGGGATTCTTCACTGAAGCTTTCTTT. The variable domain in full, with the rest retrieved from reference TRBV5-1 and TRBJ1-1, is KAGVTQTPRYLIKTRGQQVTLSCSPISGHRSVSWYQQTPGQGLQFLFEYFSETQRNKGNFPGRFSGRQFSNSRSEMNVSTLELGDSALYLCASSSKQGFFTEAFFGQGTRLTVV.

The rearrangement joins TRBV7-9 to TRBJ2-7; the D is unclear. The CDR3 spans 16 residues. Per the germline V gene, CDR1 is SEHNR and CDR2 is FQNEAQ (reference sequence). The ends were cut back, 4 bases at V and 0 bases at J, with 16 bases in the middle. The chain's CDR3 is CASSSSPRTYSYEQYF. DNA for the CDR3: TGTGCCAGCAGCTCATCCCCCAGGACCTACTCCTACGAGCAGTACTTC. Full variable domain (missing parts from reference TRBV7-9 and TRBJ2-7): DTGVSQNPRHKITKRGQNVTFRCDPISEHNRLYWYRQTLGQGPEFLTYFQNEAQLEKSRLLSDRFSAERPKGSFSTLEIQRTEQGDSAMYLCASSSSPRTYSYEQYFGPGTRLTVT.

The CDR3 sequence: CASSETNTDTQYF. The CDR3 nucleotides are TGCGCCAGCAGTGAAACGAACACAGATACGCAGTATTTT. This chain connects TRBV10-1 to TRBJ2-3, with D unclear. The CDR3 extends over 13 amino acids. V was cut by 3 bases and J by 2 bases, with 6 bases left in between. Germline values: CDR1 WNHNN, CDR2 SYGVQD (reference sequence).

This sequence joins TRBV18 and TRBJ2-5; 10 bases match TRBD1. The ends lost 2 bases at V and 5 bases at J; junction bases unmatched: 2. CDR1 is KGHSH and CDR2 is LQKENI in the germline V gene. The CDR3 is made up of 14 amino acids. This CDR3 is CASSPGQGVETQYF. The CDR3 DNA reads as TGTGCCAGCTCACCAGGACAGGGGGTCGAGACCCAGTACTTC.

This clone was detected a few times. CDR3 DNA sequence: TGTGCCAGCAGTTACGCGAGGATGTTTGATGAGCAGTTCTTC. Translation gives CASSYARMFDEQFF. The chain has TRBV6-5 and TRBJ2-1; no clear D gene. The germline CDR1 and CDR2 sequences are MNHEY and SVGAGI. This CDR3 spans 14 amino acids. V lost 2 bases, J lost 8 bases, and 13 bases lay in between.

This clone was counted once. The missing conserved phenylalanine or tryptophan at the end of this CDR3 makes a read error likely. The DNA is left out, because the CDR3 cannot be placed on it with certainty; the CDR3 is given as TCRdb lists it. J is TRBJ1-6 and V is TRBV6-5. The CDR3 spans 13 residues, counting both ends. CDR1 is MNHEY, CDR2 SVGAGI, per germline. The CDR3: CASSYSMPGSPII.

This chain links TRBV2 with TRBJ1-4; D gene unclear. CDR1 is SNHLY and CDR2 is FYNNEI in the germline V gene. There are 14 residues in the CDR3. The V end was cut by 6 bases, the J end by 5 bases, with 13 bases between. This CDR3 is CASRRTATNEKLFF. The CDR3 region has the DNA TGTGCCAGCAGGAGGACGGCGACGAATGAAAAACTGTTTTTT.

The genes are TRBV7-2 and TRBJ2-1; D unclear. Germline V gives CDR1 SGHTA, CDR2 FQGNSA. V dropped 1 base and J dropped 0 bases, with 7 bases sitting between them. There are 15 residues in the CDR3. CDR3 protein: CASSLDRSSYNEQFF. For the CDR3, the DNA is TGTGCCAGCAGCTTAGACCGGAGCTCCTACAATGAGCAGTTCTTC.

This chain connects TRBV23-1 to TRBJ1-4; TRBD1 might be the D (5 bases). TRBV23-1 is an ORF; its function is uncertain. The CDR3 contains 18 residues. V was clipped by 3 bases and J by 4 bases, with 21 bases between them. The CDR3 sequence: CASSHLAGTLGFNEKLFF. The CDR3 nucleotides read TGCGCCAGCAGTCATCTCGCAGGGACCCTTGGCTTTAATGAAAAACTGTTTTTT.

The rearrangement uses TRBV11-2 and TRBJ2-1; possible D gene TRBD2, 6 bases. V was clipped by 4 bases and J by 2 bases, with 6 bases between them. This CDR3 comprises 13 residues. The V gene's germline CDR1 is SGHAT and CDR2 FQNNGV. The CDR3 nucleotides read TGTGCCAGCAGCTCGGGGGCCTACAATGAGCAGTTCTTC. Translated, it gives CASSSGAYNEQFF.

The chain combines TRBV7-2 with TRBJ1-6; D is uncertain. V lost 0 bases and J lost 5, with 11 bases in between. Germline V gene lookup returns CDR1 SGHTA and CDR2 FQGNSA. The CDR3 is 16 residues long. CDR3 in DNA: TGTGCCAGCAGCTTAGCGGCAGGCTCTAATAATTCACCCCTCCACTTT. This codes for CASSLAAGSNNSPLHF.

This rearrangement joins TRBV18 to TRBJ1-4; 7 bases align to TRBD1. V shed 4 bases, J shed 5 bases, and the junction held 4 bases outside the gene matches. CDR3 size: 14 residues. Germline CDR1 KGHSH, CDR2 LQKENI. CDR3 DNA sequence: TGTGCCAGCTCACAGACAGGGCGCAATGAAAAACTGTTTTTT. Its translation is CASSQTGRNEKLFF.

The DNA for the CDR3 is TGTGCCAGCAGCTTATTGGTCGGTGAGCAGTTCTTC. This encodes CASSLLVGEQFF. This chain connects TRBV7-9 to TRBJ2-1; D gene ambiguous. The CDR3 totals 12 residues. Germline V lookup: CDR1 SEHNR, CDR2 FQNEAQ (reference sequence). V lost 2 bases to trimming and J lost 9 bases, with 8 bases between them.

The V call is TRBV18, the J call TRBJ1-5; TRBD1 matches at 9 bases. With V trimmed by 5 bases and J by 1 base, 3 bases remained unmatched. Germline lookup yields CDR1 KGHSH and CDR2 LQKENI. CDR3 length: 15 residues. The CDR3 DNA reads as TGTGCCAGCTCAACACAGGGGGCGAGCAATCAGCCCCAGCATTTT. This encodes CASSTQGASNQPQHF.

This clone showed up just a few times. An end of the junction differs from the germline gene, which may be a read error. The chain carries TRBV4-1 and TRBJ2-2, with D perhaps TRBD1 (6 bases). CDR3 size: 15 residues. Germline lookup yields CDR1 MGHRA and CDR2 YSYEKL. The CDR3, as DNA: TGCGCCCGCAGCCCACTAGGGGGTGGTACCGGGGAGCTGTTTTTT. Protein product: CARSPLGGGTGELFF.

The chain combines TRBV11-2 with TRBJ1-2; D not resolved. The germline V and J ends were trimmed by 1 base and 2 bases, with 5 bases remaining between them. CDR3 size: 13 residues. Per the germline V gene, CDR1 is SGHAT and CDR2 is FQNNGV. The CDR3 DNA sequence: TGTGCCAGCAGCTTAGTGAGGAACTATGGCTACACCTTC. It encodes CASSLVRNYGYTF.